These 12 T cell receptor beta chains originate from one sample sequenced in a study of blood T cells in healthy people across ages. Combining a sample-barcoded 5' primer with a J-beta primer mix, a second PCR ran for roughly 6 to 12 cycles. TCRdb reanalysed the 5' RACE reads using MiXCR and keeps one entry per CDR3 protein. The table shows around 1,600,000 distinct CDR3 sequences, with roughly 43% occurring only once. Specimen: blood. These TCRs come from a woman younger than 30 in good health.

This clonotype was counted only a few times. V is TRBV12-3 or TRBV12-4 and J is TRBJ2-5; TRBD2 matches 14 bases. The CDR3 is 16 amino acids. Trimming took 5 bases from V and 11 from J; bases not matched to a gene: 13. CDR3 bases: TGTGCCAGCAGTCCGGGGACTAGCGGGAGTTTTGATGAGCAGTACTTC. Translating it yields CASSPGTSGSFDEQYF.

This chain joins TRBV6-6 and TRBJ1-1, with D hard to call. Germline values: CDR1 MNHNY, CDR2 SVGAGI (reference sequence). V gave up 0 bases and J gave up 1 base, with 6 bases separating them. The length of the CDR3 is 14 residues. CDR3 sequence reads: CASSYSSQNTEAFF. The CDR3 DNA is TGTGCCAGCAGTTACTCGAGTCAGAACACTGAAGCTTTCTTT.

The rearrangement uses TRBV4-3 and TRBJ2-7; 16 bases are shared with TRBD2. The CDR3 consists of 18 residues. Germline values: CDR1 LGHNA, CDR2 YSLEER. Unmatched junction bases numbered 2, after V lost 0 bases and J lost 0 bases. The CDR3, as DNA: TGCGCCAGCAGCCAAGAGGGACTAGCGGGAGGGAACTCCTACGAGCAGTACTTC. Protein: CASSQEGLAGGNSYEQYF.

This chain joins TRBV29-1 and TRBJ1-5; D is uncertain. Germline V gene lookup returns CDR1 SQVTM and CDR2 ANQGSEA. The CDR3 length is 10 residues. Trimming removed 4 bases at V and 8 bases at J, with 6 bases between. The CDR3 region is CSVGPEPQHF. The CDR3 coding sequence is TGCAGCGTTGGTCCAGAGCCCCAGCATTTT. Drawing the rest from reference TRBV29-1 and TRBJ1-5, the complete variable domain is SAVISQKPSRDICQRGTSLTIQCQVDSQVTMMFWYRQQPGQSLTLIATANQGSEATYESGFVIDKFPISRPNLTFSTLTVSNMSPEDSSIYLCSVGPEPQHFGDGTRLSIL.

V is TRBV10-2 and J is TRBJ1-2, with D possibly being TRBD1 (5 bases). The CDR3 length is 12 residues. Germline lookup yields CDR1 WSHSY and CDR2 SAAADI. Trimming removed 8 bases from V and 5 bases from J, with 12 bases in between. The CDR3 sequence is CASLTDAYGYTF. The CDR3 region has the DNA TGCGCCAGCTTGACAGACGCGTATGGCTACACCTTC.

In its sample, this clonotype was seen many times. The chain links TRBV27 to TRBJ2-1, with 7 bases identical to TRBD2. This CDR3 has 15 residues. The V gene's germline CDR1 is MNHEY and CDR2 SMNVEV (reference sequence). The trim removed 6 bases at V and 4 bases at J, leaving 9 bases unmatched. In nucleotides, the CDR3 is TGTGCCAGCAGCTTAGGGGCTAGCGGTTACAATGAGCAGTTCTTC. This sequence encodes CASSLGASGYNEQFF.

The chain links TRBV4-1 to TRBJ2-1; D ambiguous. Trimming stripped 1 base from V and 10 bases from J, with 20 bases between. CDR1 MGHRA and CDR2 YSYEKL come from the germline V gene. The CDR3 runs 16 residues. The CDR3 reads CASSQADVGITYEQFF. CDR3 coding DNA: TGCGCCAGCAGCCAAGCGGATGTAGGGATTACATACGAGCAGTTCTTC.

This clonotype was counted between two and nine times. This sequence joins TRBV2 and TRBJ2-5; a possible D gene is TRBD2 (5 bases). Germline V gene lookup returns CDR1 SNHLY and CDR2 FYNNEI. There are 11 residues in the CDR3. V was cut by 4 bases and J by 13 bases, with 13 bases left in between. CDR3 sequence: CASSATIHPYF. Written as DNA, the CDR3 is TGTGCCAGCAGTGCGACTATTCATCCGTACTTC.

J is TRBJ2-4 and V is TRBV5-5; 9 positions match TRBD1. The CDR3 has 14 residues. V trimming: 3 bases; J trimming: 11 bases; junction bases outside the gene matches: 9. Germline CDR1 SGHKS, CDR2 YYEKEE (reference sequence). The CDR3 reads CASSSFGQGSVQYF. In DNA form, the CDR3 reads TGTGCCAGCAGCTCCTTCGGACAGGGGAGCGTTCAGTACTTC.

Concerning this clonotype itself: An end of the junction differs from the germline gene, which may be a read error. This chain links TRBV14 with TRBJ1-2; D is ambiguous. The CDR3 sequence is 12 residues long. Germline V gives CDR1 SGHDN, CDR2 FVKESK. For the CDR3, the DNA is TGTGCCAGCATCCAAGCCTATTATGGCTACACCTTC. Translated, it gives CASIQAYYGYTF.

The rearrangement joins TRBV12-3 or TRBV12-4 to TRBJ2-7, with 7 bases aligning to TRBD1. The CDR3 extends over 15 amino acids. Trimming took 6 bases from V and 7 from J; bases not matched to a gene: 15. The CDR3 DNA reads TGTGCCAGCAGCTTGGTTGGGGGACAGCTCAATGAGCAGTACTTC. This codes for CASSLVGGQLNEQYF.

This clonotype showed up just a few times. The chain is built from TRBV20-1 and TRBJ1-2; D call uncertain. Trimming pared 5 bases from V and 1 base from J, leaving 8 bases between. This CDR3 contains 12 residues. Germline CDR1 and CDR2: DFQATT and SNEGSKA (reference sequence). CDR3 amino acids: CSAWDLNYGYTF. The DNA of the CDR3 is TGCAGTGCTTGGGATCTTAACTATGGCTACACCTTC.